These 2 T cell receptor beta chains were all obtained from the same sample, sequenced in a study of Graves' ophthalmopathy and Graves' hyperthyroidism. Amplification of TCR beta CDR3 regions used RNA transcripts. The first round was an RT-PCR with HTBI primers, and the second round was a multiplex PCR. Via MiXCR, TCRdb re-called the multiplex PCR reads, giving one row per CDR3 protein. The sample includes 400,000 or so distinct CDR3 sequences, 15% of them seen just once. Sequencing was carried out using peripheral blood. Receptor source: a woman aged 18-35 years with stable Graves' hyperthyroidism.

The V and J genes are TRBV6-2 or TRBV6-3 and TRBJ2-7; 7 bases map to TRBD2. Germline V gene sequence: CDR1 MNHEY, CDR2 SVGEGT. This CDR3 has 14 residues. Losses at the gene ends were 2 bases for V and 3 bases for J; bases not matched to a gene: 4. Written as DNA, the CDR3 is TGTGCCAGCAGTTACCCCGGACTAGGCTACGAGCAGTACTTC. Amino acids: CASSYPGLGYEQYF.

This clonotype was seen at least ten times. The chain recombines TRBV7-9 with TRBJ2-5; D is unresolved. The V gene's germline CDR1 is SEHNR and CDR2 FQNEAQ (reference sequence). V was cut by 1 base and J by 3 bases, with 9 bases left in between. The CDR3 has 14 amino acids. This CDR3 is CASSLVGREETQYF. As DNA, the CDR3 is TGTGCCAGCAGCTTAGTTGGCAGAGAAGAGACCCAGTACTTC.